One sample yielded the 5 T cell receptor beta chains listed below, sequenced in a study of human T cells and chemical hapten exposure. TCRdb called the RACE reads again in MiXCR, with one record for every CDR3 protein. This sample has about 100,000 distinct CDR3 sequences, with over 9.5% found just once. As for time point: patch test 2, 6 weeks after DPC sensitization. Stated treatment: therapeutic diphenylcyclopropenone sensitization with weekly scalp DPC. The sequences come from whole blood, collected in connection with sensitization to the hapten diphenylcyclopropenone (DPC). Source of these receptors: a woman aged 40 to 49 with alopecia areata. Some clones in this sample may be carry-over from other donors' samples.

This clonotype was counted many times. The chain uses TRBV6-5 and TRBJ1-1; D not certain. Trimming removed 0 bases from V and 4 bases from J, with 3 bases in between. The CDR3 is 12 amino acids. Germline CDR1 MNHEY, CDR2 SVGAGI. The CDR3 bases are TGTGCCAGCAGTTACTCGACCACTGAAGCTTTCTTT. It translates to CASSYSTTEAFF.

At least ten counts were recorded for this clonotype. The chain couples TRBV4-1 to TRBJ2-7; TRBD2 is a possible D gene (6 bases). This CDR3 region has 14 residues. Germline values: CDR1 MGHRA, CDR2 YSYEKL. Trimming removed 4 bases from V and 2 bases from J, with 12 bases in between. CDR3 residues: CASSPPGLTYEQYF. The CDR3 DNA reads TGCGCCAGCAGCCCTCCGGGACTTACCTACGAGCAGTACTTC.

This clonotype was counted ten times or more. The V call is TRBV6-5, the J call TRBJ1-1, with D possibly being TRBD1 (6 bases). V dropped 6 bases and J dropped 10 bases, with 21 bases sitting between them. Germline loops: CDR1 MNHEY, CDR2 SVGAGI. This CDR3 has 14 residues. The CDR3, as DNA: TGTGCCAGCAGCCCGGACAGCCCCTCAGCGGCAGCTTTCTTT. This sequence encodes CASSPDSPSAAAFF.

This chain joins TRBV5-1 and TRBJ1-1; a possible D gene is TRBD1 (5 bases). CDR3 length: 14 residues. V was clipped by 0 bases and J by 4 bases, with 10 bases between them. CDR1 and CDR2 (germline): SGHRS, YFSETQ. CDR3 loop: CASSLEGRITEAFF. CDR3 nucleotide sequence: TGCGCCAGCAGCTTGGAGGGGCGAATCACTGAAGCTTTCTTT.

This clonotype was seen more than once but under ten times. V usage is TRBV5-4 and J usage is TRBJ2-5; D call uncertain. Germline CDR1 reads SGHNT; CDR2 reads YYREEE (reference sequence). Trimming left V 2 bases short and J 6 bases short, with 11 bases between. CDR3 size: 13 residues. The CDR3 DNA follows: TGTGCCAGCAGCTTTTCGGCGCAGCAGACCCAGTACTTC. This codes for CASSFSAQQTQYF.